These 14 T cell receptor beta chains came from one sample sequenced in a study of CD8 T cells in Susac syndrome. The RNA, 0.5 to 1 ug, was put through reverse transcription using random hexamers. TCRdb reprocessed the immunoSEQ multiplex PCR reads with MiXCR, giving one entry per CDR3 protein. The data contain 90,000 or so distinct CDR3 sequences, just under 95% of them singletons. Sequenced material: CD8+ T cells from PBMCs. These receptors came from a human donor in good health.

The CDR3 loop is CSARDLGQAKNIQYF. The CDR3 DNA reads TGCAGTGCTAGAGATCTGGGTCAGGCCAAAAACATTCAGTACTTC. The rearrangement joins TRBV20-1 to TRBJ2-4; D is undetermined. Germline V gives CDR1 DFQATT, CDR2 SNEGSKA (reference sequence). The CDR3 totals 15 residues. The ends were cut back, 0 bases at V and 1 base at J, with 10 bases in the middle.

This CDR3 is CASSPRTGHVNEQFF. Written as DNA, the CDR3 is TGTGCCAGTAGTCCCCGGACAGGGCATGTCAATGAGCAGTTCTTC. The V and J genes are TRBV19 and TRBJ2-1, with 8 nucleotides matching TRBD1. Germline-derived CDR1 and CDR2 are LNHDA and SQIVND (reference sequence). The trim removed 5 bases at V and 6 bases at J, leaving 9 bases unmatched. The CDR3 has 15 residues.

This clonotype was seen once. This rearrangement joins TRBV2 to TRBJ2-7; D is undetermined. CDR1 and CDR2 from the germline V gene are SNHLY and FYNNEI. The CDR3 contains 16 residues. Trimming took off 6 bases at V and 2 bases at J, with 20 bases between the two ends. The CDR3 loop reads CASSALLGSEAYEQYF. CDR3 nucleotide sequence: TGTGCCAGCAGCGCCCTATTGGGCTCAGAGGCCTACGAGCAGTACTTC.

The V and J genes are TRBV29-1 and TRBJ1-2, with D possibly being TRBD1 (5 bases). Per germline, CDR1 SQVTM and CDR2 ANQGSEA. Trimming stripped 4 bases from V and 1 base from J, with 13 bases between. This CDR3 has 14 amino acids. CDR3 sequence reads: CSVGIGRDNYGYTF. Written as DNA, the CDR3 is TGCAGCGTTGGAATAGGCAGGGATAACTATGGCTACACCTTC.

The genes are TRBV30 and TRBJ1-5; D ambiguous. Germline lookup yields CDR1 GTSNPN and CDR2 SVGIG (reference sequence). V was cut by 3 bases and J by 0 bases, with 6 bases left in between. This CDR3 spans 13 amino acids. CDR3 bases: TGTGCCTGGAGGCAGGATAGCAATCAGCCCCAGCATTTT. This codes for CAWRQDSNQPQHF.

This sequence joins TRBV29-1 and TRBJ1-2; 9 bases map to TRBD1. With 6 bases clipped from V and 4 bases from J, the junction kept 6 bases outside the gene matches. This CDR3 has 13 amino acids. Per the germline V gene, CDR1 is SQVTM and CDR2 is ANQGSEA. CDR3 amino acids: CSVRTGDPYGYTF. CDR3 sequence (DNA): TGCAGCGTCCGGACAGGGGATCCCTATGGCTACACCTTC.

The V and J genes are TRBV5-1 and TRBJ2-1; D remains ambiguous. Germline V gene sequence: CDR1 SGHRS, CDR2 YFSETQ. The CDR3 contains 12 residues. V was clipped by 4 bases and J by 7 bases, with 9 bases between them. In nucleotides, the CDR3 is TGCGCCAGCAGCGGGCGGCAAAATGAGCAGTTCTTC. Translating it yields CASSGRQNEQFF.

The V gene is TRBV27, the J gene TRBJ2-2; D unresolved. This CDR3 contains 14 residues. V was trimmed by 2 bases and J by 2 bases, leaving 6 bases between them. Per the germline V gene, CDR1 is MNHEY and CDR2 is SMNVEV (reference sequence). This CDR3 is CASSLAQNTGELFF. The CDR3 region has the DNA TGTGCCAGCAGTTTAGCTCAAAACACCGGGGAGCTGTTTTTT.

V and J are TRBV4-1 and TRBJ2-7; 10 nucleotides agree with TRBD2. This CDR3 spans 15 amino acids. Per the germline V gene, CDR1 is MGHRA and CDR2 is YSYEKL. Trimming at V came to 1 base and at J to 2 bases, leaving 2 bases not matched to a gene. This chain's CDR3 is CASSQALAGAYEQYF. The CDR3 DNA reads as TGCGCCAGCAGCCAAGCCCTAGCGGGGGCCTACGAGCAGTACTTC.

The rearrangement uses TRBV10-1 and TRBJ2-7; 10 nucleotides line up with TRBD1. The CDR3 is made up of 14 amino acids. V lost 2 bases, J lost 5 bases, and 3 bases stayed unmatched. Germline CDR1 WNHNN, CDR2 SYGVQD (reference sequence). The CDR3 region has the DNA TGCGCCAGCAGTGAGGGGACAGGGGCCCACGAGCAGTACTTC. Residues: CASSEGTGAHEQYF.

The chain carries TRBV6-5 and TRBJ2-5; 8 bases are shared with TRBD2. This CDR3 is 15 amino acids long. The V gene's germline CDR1 is MNHEY and CDR2 SVGAGI. Trimming removed 2 bases from V and 1 base from J; junction bases left unmatched: 3. CDR3: CASSYSGGSQETQYF. The CDR3 nucleotides read TGTGCCAGCAGTTACAGCGGGGGTAGCCAAGAGACCCAGTACTTC.

The J gene is TRBJ2-7, the V gene TRBV29-1; D remains unclear. Trimming took off 3 bases at V and 2 bases at J, with 8 bases between the two ends. Germline V gene lookup returns CDR1 SQVTM and CDR2 ANQGSEA. There are 12 residues in the CDR3. The CDR3 DNA reads as TGCAGCGTTGAGGTAGAGGCCTACGAGCAGTACTTC. This translates into CSVEVEAYEQYF.

This clonotype was picked up one time. This chain uses TRBV29-1 with TRBJ2-3; D gene uncertain. CDR3 length: 12 amino acids. V dropped 6 bases and J dropped 0 bases, with 7 bases sitting between them. Germline V gene data show CDR1 as SQVTM and CDR2 as ANQGSEA. DNA for the CDR3: TGCAGCGTCACCGTAAGCACAGATACGCAGTATTTT. Translated, it gives CSVTVSTDTQYF.

The chain uses TRBV12-3 or TRBV12-4 and TRBJ2-1; possibly TRBD1 for D (6 bases). Trimming cost V 5 bases and J 5 bases, with 19 bases left between them. The CDR3 consists of 16 residues. CDR3 region: CASSAITGTPDNEQFF. CDR3 nucleotide sequence: TGTGCCAGCAGTGCAATTACCGGGACACCCGACAATGAGCAGTTCTTC.